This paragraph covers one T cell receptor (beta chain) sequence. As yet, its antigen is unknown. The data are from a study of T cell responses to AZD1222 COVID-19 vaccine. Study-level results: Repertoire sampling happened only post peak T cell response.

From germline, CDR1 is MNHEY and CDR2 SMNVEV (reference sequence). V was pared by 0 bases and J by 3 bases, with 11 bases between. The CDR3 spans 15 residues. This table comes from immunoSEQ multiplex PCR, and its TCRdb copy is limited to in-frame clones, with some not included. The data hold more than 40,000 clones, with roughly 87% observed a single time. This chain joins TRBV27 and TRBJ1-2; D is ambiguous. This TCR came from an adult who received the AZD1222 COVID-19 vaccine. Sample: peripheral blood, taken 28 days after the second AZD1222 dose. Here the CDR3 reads CASSLSPGPYYGYTF. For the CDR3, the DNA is TGTGCCAGCAGTTTATCGCCAGGTCCGTACTATGGCTACACCTTC.